The entry that follows covers one TCR beta chain sequence. Its antigen remains unknown. This same CDR3 is encoded by further DNA sequences in the sample. The germline gives CDR1 LNHDA, CDR2 SQIVND (reference sequence). V dropped 3 bases and J dropped 1 base, with 9 bases sitting between them. CDR3 length: 14 amino acids. The data stem from a study of shared clonotypes between healthy human individuals. Study at large: Serving as donors were a couple of women and a few men, whose ages spanned 18 to 49.

Researchers ran the assay at a deep level. Profiling relied on immunoSEQ multiplex PCR, and the TCRdb table lists in-frame clones only, not all of them. Of roughly 2.4 million clones in the sample, approximately 96% are singletons; the top ten hold roughly 0.13%. Study findings and constraints: Collection of samples was limited to blood; tissue repertoires likely differ. Among non-shared clonotypes, generation probabilities were lower than among those shared by all four donors.

Sequencing was done on a sample of naive CD4+ T cells sorted from blood. Regarding subset: CD45RA+ positively selected. This rearrangement joins TRBV19 to TRBJ1-1; weak D call: TRBD1 (5 bases). This clonotype was obtained from a man aged 18-30 years in good health. As DNA, the CDR3 is TGTGCCAGTAGTATCGAGGGGCGGAACACTGAAGCTTTCTTT. This sequence encodes CASSIEGRNTEAFF.